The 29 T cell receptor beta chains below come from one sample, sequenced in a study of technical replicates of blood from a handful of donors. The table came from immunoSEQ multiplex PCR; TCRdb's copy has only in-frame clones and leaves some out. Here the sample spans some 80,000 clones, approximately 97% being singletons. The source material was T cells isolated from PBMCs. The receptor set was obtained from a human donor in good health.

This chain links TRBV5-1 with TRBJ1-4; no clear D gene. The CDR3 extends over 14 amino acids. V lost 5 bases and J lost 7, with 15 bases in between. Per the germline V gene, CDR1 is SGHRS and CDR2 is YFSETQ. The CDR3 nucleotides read TGCGCCAGCAGTTTGACTGTCACCGGTGAAAAACTGTTTTTT. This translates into CASSLTVTGEKLFF.

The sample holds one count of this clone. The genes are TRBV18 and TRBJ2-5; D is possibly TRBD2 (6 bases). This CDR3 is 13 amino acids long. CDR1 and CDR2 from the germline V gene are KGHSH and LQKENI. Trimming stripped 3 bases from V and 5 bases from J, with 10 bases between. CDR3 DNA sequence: TGTGCCAGCTCACCCATGGAGGGTGAGACCCAGTACTTC. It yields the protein CASSPMEGETQYF.

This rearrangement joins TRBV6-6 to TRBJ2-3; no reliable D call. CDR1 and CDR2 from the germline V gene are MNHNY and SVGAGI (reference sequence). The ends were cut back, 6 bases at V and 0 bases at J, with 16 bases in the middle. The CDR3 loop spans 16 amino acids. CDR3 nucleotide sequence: TGTGCCAGCAGCTCTTTAGCACTCCCTAGCACAGATACGCAGTATTTT. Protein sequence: CASSSLALPSTDTQYF.

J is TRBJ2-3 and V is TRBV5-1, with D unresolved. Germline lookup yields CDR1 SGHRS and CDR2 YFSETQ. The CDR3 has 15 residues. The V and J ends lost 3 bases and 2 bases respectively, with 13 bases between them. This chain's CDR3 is CASSYNSLNTDTQYF. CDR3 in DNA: TGCGCCAGCAGCTACAACAGCTTAAACACAGATACGCAGTATTTT.

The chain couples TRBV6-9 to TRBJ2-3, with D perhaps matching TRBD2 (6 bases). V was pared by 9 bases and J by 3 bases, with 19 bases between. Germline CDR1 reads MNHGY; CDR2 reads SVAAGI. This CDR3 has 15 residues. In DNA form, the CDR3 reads TGTGCCAGGGTGATTGGCGGGATACAGACAGATACGCAGTATTTT. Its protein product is CARVIGGIQTDTQYF.

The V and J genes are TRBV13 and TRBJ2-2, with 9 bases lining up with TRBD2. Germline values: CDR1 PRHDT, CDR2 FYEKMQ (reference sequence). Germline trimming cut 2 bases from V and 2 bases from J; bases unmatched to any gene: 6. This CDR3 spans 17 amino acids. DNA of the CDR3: TGTGCCAGCAGCTTACTTACTAGCGGGTTTAACACCGGGGAGCTGTTTTTT. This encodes CASSLLTSGFNTGELFF.

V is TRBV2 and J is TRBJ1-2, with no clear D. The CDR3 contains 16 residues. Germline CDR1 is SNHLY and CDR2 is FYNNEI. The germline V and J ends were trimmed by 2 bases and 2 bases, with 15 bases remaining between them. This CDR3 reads CASSETLTANNYGYTF. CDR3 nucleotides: TGTGCCAGCAGTGAAACCCTAACAGCCAACAACTATGGCTACACCTTC.

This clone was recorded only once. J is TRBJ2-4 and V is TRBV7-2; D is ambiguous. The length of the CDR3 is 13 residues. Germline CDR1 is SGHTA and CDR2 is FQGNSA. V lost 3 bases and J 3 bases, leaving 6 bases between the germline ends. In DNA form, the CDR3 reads TGTGCCAGCAGCTTGTCAGACAAAAACATTCAGTACTTC. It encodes CASSLSDKNIQYF.

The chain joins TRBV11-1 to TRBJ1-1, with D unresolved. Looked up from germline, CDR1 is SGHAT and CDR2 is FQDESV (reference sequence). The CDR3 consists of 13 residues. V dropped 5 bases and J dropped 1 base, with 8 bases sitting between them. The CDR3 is CASSLLSNTEAFF. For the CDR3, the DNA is TGTGCCAGCAGCCTTTTATCGAACACTGAAGCTTTCTTT. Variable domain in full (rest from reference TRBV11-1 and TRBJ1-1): EAEVAQSPRYKITEKSQAVAFWCDPISGHATLYWYRQILGQGPELLVQFQDESVVDDSQLPKDRFSAERLKGVDSTLKIQPAELGDSAMYLCASSLLSNTEAFFGQGTRLTVV.

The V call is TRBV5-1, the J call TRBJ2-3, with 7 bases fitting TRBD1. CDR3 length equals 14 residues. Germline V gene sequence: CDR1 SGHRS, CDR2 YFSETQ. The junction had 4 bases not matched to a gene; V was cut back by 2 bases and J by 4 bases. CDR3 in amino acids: CASSFRQGPDTQYF. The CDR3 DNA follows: TGCGCCAGCAGCTTTAGACAGGGCCCAGATACGCAGTATTTT.

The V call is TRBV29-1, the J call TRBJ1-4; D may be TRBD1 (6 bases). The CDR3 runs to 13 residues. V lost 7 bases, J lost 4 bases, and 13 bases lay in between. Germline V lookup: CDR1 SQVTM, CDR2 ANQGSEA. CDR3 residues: CSGTDQLNEKLFF. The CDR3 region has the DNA TGCAGCGGGACAGATCAGCTTAATGAAAAACTGTTTTTT.

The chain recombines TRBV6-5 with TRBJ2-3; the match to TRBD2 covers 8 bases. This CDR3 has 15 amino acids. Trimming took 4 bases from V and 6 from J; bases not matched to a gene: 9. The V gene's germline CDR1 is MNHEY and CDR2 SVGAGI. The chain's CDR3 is CASSFRTGGRDTQYF. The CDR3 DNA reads TGTGCCAGCAGTTTCAGAACGGGAGGGCGGGATACGCAGTATTTT.

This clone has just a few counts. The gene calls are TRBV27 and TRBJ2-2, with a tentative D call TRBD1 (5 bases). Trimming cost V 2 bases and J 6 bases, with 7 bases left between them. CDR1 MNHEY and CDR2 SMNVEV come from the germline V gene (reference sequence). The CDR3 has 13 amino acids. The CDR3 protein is CASSLAGSGELFF. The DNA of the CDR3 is TGTGCCAGCAGTTTAGCAGGGTCCGGGGAGCTGTTTTTT.

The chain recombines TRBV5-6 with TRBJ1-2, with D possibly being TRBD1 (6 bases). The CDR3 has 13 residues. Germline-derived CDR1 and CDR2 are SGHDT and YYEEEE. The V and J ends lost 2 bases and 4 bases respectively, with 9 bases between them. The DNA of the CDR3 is TGTGCCAGCAGCTTAACAGGGCTCTATGGCTACACCTTC. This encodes CASSLTGLYGYTF.

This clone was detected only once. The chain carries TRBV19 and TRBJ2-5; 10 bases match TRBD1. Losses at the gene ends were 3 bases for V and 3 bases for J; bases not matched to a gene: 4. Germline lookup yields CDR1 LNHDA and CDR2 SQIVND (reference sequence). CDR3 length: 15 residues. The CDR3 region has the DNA TGTGCCAGTAGTATTCCCGGGACAGGGGAAGAGACCCAGTACTTC. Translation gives CASSIPGTGEETQYF. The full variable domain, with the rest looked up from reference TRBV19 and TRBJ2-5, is DGGITQSPKYLFRKEGQNVTLSCEQNLNHDAMYWYRQDPGQGLRLIYYSQIVNDFQKGDIAEGYSVSREKKESFPLTVTSAQKNPTAFYLCASSIPGTGEETQYFGPGTRLLVL.

CDR3 protein: CASSSEETQYF. CDR3 nucleotides: TGTGCCAGCAGCTCTGAAGAGACCCAGTACTTC. The chain employs TRBV9 and TRBJ2-5; D is unclear. The CDR3 loop spans 11 amino acids. Germline CDR1 reads SGDLS; CDR2 reads YYNGEE. V dropped 4 bases and J dropped 3 bases, with 4 bases sitting between them.

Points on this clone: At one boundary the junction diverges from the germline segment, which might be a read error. The DNA for the CDR3 is TGTGCCACCAGCAGACGGACAGGCACCGATACGCAGTATTTT. This encodes CATSRRTGTDTQYF. The gene calls are TRBV15 and TRBJ2-3, with 7 bases identical to TRBD1. Germline V gene sequence: CDR1 LNHNV, CDR2 YYDKDF (reference sequence). This CDR3 has 14 residues. Complete variable domain (other parts from reference TRBV15 and TRBJ2-3): DAMVIQNPRYQVTQFGKPVTLSCSQTLNHNVMYWYQQKSSQAPKLLFHYYDKDFNNEADTPDNFQSRRPNTSFCFLDIRSPGLGDTAMYLCATSRRTGTDTQYFGPGTRLTVL.

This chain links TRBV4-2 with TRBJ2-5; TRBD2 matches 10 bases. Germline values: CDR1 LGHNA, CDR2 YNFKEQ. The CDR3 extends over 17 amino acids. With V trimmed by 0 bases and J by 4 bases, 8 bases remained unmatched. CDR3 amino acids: CASSQDPLAGHGETQYF. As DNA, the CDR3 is TGTGCCAGCAGCCAAGACCCACTAGCGGGACACGGAGAGACCCAGTACTTC.

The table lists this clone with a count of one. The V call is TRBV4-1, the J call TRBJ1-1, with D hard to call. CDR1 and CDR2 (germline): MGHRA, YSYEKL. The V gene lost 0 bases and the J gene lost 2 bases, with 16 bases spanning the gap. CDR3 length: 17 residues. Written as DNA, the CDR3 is TGCGCCAGCAGCCAAGAATTTTATCAGGATCTAAACACTGAAGCTTTCTTT. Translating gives CASSQEFYQDLNTEAFF.

The DNA for the CDR3 is TGTGCCAGCAGGGCAGGGGGCCCTGGAGCTTTCTTT. Translating gives CASRAGGPGAFF. The gene calls are TRBV7-9 and TRBJ1-1; TRBD1 matches 8 bases. The CDR3 contains 12 residues. V dropped 6 bases and J dropped 10; count of bases not matched to a gene: 7. Looked up from germline, CDR1 is SEHNR and CDR2 is FQNEAQ (reference sequence).

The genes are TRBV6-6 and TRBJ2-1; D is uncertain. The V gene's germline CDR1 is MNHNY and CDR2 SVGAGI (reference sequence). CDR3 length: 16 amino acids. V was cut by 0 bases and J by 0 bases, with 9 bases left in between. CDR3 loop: CASSYSLPSSYNEQFF. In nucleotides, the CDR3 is TGTGCCAGCAGTTACTCTCTCCCGAGCTCCTACAATGAGCAGTTCTTC.

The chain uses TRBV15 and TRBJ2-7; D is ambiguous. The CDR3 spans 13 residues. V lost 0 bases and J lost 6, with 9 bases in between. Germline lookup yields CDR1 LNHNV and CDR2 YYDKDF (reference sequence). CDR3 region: CATSRDLDSEQYF. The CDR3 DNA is TGTGCCACCAGCAGAGATCTAGATTCCGAGCAGTACTTC.

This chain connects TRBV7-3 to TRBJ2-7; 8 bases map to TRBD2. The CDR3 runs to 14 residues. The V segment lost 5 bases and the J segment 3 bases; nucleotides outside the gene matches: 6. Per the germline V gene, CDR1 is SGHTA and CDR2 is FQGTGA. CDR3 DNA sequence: TGTGCCAGCAGCACAACCGGGACTAGCTACGAGCAGTACTTC. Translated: CASSTTGTSYEQYF. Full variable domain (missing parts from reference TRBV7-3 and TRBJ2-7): GAGVSQTPSNKVTEKGKYVELRCDPISGHTALYWYRQSLGQGPEFLIYFQGTGAADDSGLPNDRFFAVRPEGSVSTLKIQRTERGDSAVYLCASSTTGTSYEQYFGPGTRLTVT.

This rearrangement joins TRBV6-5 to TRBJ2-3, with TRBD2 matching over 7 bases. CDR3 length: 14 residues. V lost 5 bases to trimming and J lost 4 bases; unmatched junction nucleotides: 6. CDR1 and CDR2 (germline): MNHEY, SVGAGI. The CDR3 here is CASSRGAGPDTQYF. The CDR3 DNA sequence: TGTGCCAGCAGTCGGGGAGCGGGGCCAGATACGCAGTATTTT.

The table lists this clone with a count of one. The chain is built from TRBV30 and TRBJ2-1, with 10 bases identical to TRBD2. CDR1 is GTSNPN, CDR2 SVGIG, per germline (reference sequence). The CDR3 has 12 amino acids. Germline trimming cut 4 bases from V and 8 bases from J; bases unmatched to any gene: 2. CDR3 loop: CAWTSGSHEQFF. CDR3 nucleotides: TGTGCCTGGACTAGCGGGAGTCATGAGCAGTTCTTC.

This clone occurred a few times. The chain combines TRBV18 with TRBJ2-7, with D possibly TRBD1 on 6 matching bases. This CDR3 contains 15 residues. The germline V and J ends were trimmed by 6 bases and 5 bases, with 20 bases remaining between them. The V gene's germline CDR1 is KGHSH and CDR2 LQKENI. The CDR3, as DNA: TGTGCCAGCTCCCCTCGGACAGATCCTTTGGACGAGCAGTACTTC. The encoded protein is CASSPRTDPLDEQYF.

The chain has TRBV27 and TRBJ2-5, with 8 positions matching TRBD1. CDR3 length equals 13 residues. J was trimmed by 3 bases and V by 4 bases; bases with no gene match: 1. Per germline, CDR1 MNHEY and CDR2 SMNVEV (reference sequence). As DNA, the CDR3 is TGTGCCAGCAGTTGGACAGGGAAAGAGACCCAGTACTTC. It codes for CASSWTGKETQYF.

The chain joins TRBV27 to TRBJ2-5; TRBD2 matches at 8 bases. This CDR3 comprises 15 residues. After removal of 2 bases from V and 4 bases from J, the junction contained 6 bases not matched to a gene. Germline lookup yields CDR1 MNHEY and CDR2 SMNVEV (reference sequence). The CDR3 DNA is TGTGCCAGCAGTTTAAACGGGAGGGCCAGAGAGACCCAGTACTTC. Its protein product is CASSLNGRARETQYF.

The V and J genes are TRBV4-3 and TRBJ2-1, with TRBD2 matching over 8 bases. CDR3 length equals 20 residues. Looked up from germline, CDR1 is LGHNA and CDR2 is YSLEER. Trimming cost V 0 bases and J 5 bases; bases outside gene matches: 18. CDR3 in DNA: TGCGCCAGCAGCCAAGATATGGTCCAGCCACCGGGAGGGCCAGACAATGAGCAGTTCTTC. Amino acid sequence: CASSQDMVQPPGGPDNEQFF.